Listed below are T cell receptor beta chains from one sample, sequenced in a study of shared clonotypes between healthy human individuals. Repertoires were generated with immunoSEQ multiplex PCR, while TCRdb's copy carries only in-frame clones and drops some. The data contain 950,000 to 1,300,000 clones, about 75% of them singletons. Sequences were obtained from memory CD4+ T cells sorted from blood. Source of these receptors: a man in his late teens or twenties in good health. Each CDR3 is given with its conserved first and last residue. D genes are given only for firm matches. Not every row has a clone size; where given, it reads once, few, many or a size class.

D gene	V gene	clone size	J gene	CDR3 DNA	CDR3 protein
TRBD2	TRBV5-4	-	TRBJ2-6	TGTGCCAGCAGCCCGGGGGGCTCTGGGGCCAACGTCCTGACTTTC	CASSPGGSGANVLTF
TRBD1	TRBV2	many	TRBJ2-5	TGTGCCAGCAGTGAAGGGGGCAGGGGGCTGGGAGAGACCCAGTACTTC	CASSEGGRGLGETQYF
-	TRBV10-3	-	TRBJ2-5	TGTGCCATCAGTGATCTAGAAGAGACCCAGTACTTC	CAISDLEETQYF
-	TRBV18	-	TRBJ1-3	TGTGCCAGCCGGGACGGAGGCTCTGGAAACACCATATATTTT	CASRDGGSGNTIYF
-	TRBV11-2	-	TRBJ1-2	TGTGCCAGCAGCTTAGAAGGGGGTGGCTATGGCTACACCTTC	CASSLEGGGYGYTF
-	TRBV9	many	TRBJ2-7	TGTGCCAGCAGCGCCCCCCCGATCTACGAGCAGTACTTC	CASSAPPIYEQYF
-	TRBV21-1	-	TRBJ1-3	TGTGCCAGCACCGATAAAGGGGGATGTGGAAACACCATATATTTT	CASTDKGGCGNTIYF
TRBD2	TRBV7-8	-	TRBJ2-2	TGTGCCAGCAGCTCCGGGACTAATTATTACACCGGGGAGCTGTTTTTT	CASSSGTNYYTGELFF
TRBD1	TRBV5-4	-	TRBJ2-7	TGTGCCAGCAGGCGGACAGGGGCTTACGAGCAGTACTTC	CASRRTGAYEQYF
TRBD2	TRBV6-1	-	TRBJ2-7	TGTGCCAGCAGTGAATTTGGGACTAGTCCCTACGAGCAGTACTTC	CASSEFGTSPYEQYF
TRBD1	TRBV5-1	many	TRBJ2-7	TGCGCCAGCAGCTTGGGAGACAGGGCTGGTGGCGAGCAGTACTTC	CASSLGDRAGGEQYF
-	TRBV11-3	-	TRBJ1-1	TGTGCCAGCAGCCACGGCTCTGGCACTGAAGCTTTCTTT	CASSHGSGTEAFF
-	TRBV7-2	many	TRBJ2-6	TGTGCCAGCAGCTTAAACTCTGGGGCCAACGTCCTGACTTTC	CASSLNSGANVLTF
-	TRBV28	-	TRBJ2-6	TGTGCCAGCAGTTCGTCAGCTAGCTCTGGGGCCAACGTCCTGACTTTC	CASSSSASSGANVLTF
-	TRBV5-6	-	TRBJ2-7	TGTGCCAGCAGCTTGTCCCGCCGGGACACTATCTACGAGCAGTACTTC	CASSLSRRDTIYEQYF
-	TRBV29-1	-	TRBJ1-2	TGCAGCGTCCGAACAGGGACTAACTATGGCTACACCTTC	CSVRTGTNYGYTF
-	TRBV6-1	-	TRBJ2-1	TGTGCCAGCAATCGGGGTTTCTACAATGAGCAGTTCTTC	CASNRGFYNEQFF
TRBD1	TRBV7-2	-	TRBJ1-5	TGTGCCAGCAGCTTAAGACAGGGTTATCAGCCCCAGCATTTT	CASSLRQGYQPQHF
-	TRBV7-2	-	TRBJ1-4	TGTGCCAGCAGCCGTCTCGGGGCGACAACTAATGAAAAACTGTTTTTT	CASSRLGATTNEKLFF
-	TRBV7-2	once	TRBJ2-5	TGTGCCAGCAGCCCTGGACAGCCCCAAGAGACCCAGTACTTC	CASSPGQPQETQYF
TRBD1	TRBV15	-	TRBJ1-3	TGTGCCACCAGCAGCCGGGACAGACCATTTAGCTCTGGAAACACCATATATTTT	CATSSRDRPFSSGNTIYF
-	TRBV29-1	-	TRBJ2-7	TGCAGCGTGAGCTCAGGGTACGAGCAGTACTTC	CSVSSGYEQYF
-	TRBV20-1	few	TRBJ1-2	TGCAGACCCCAAGGCTACACCTTC	CRPQGYTF
TRBD2	TRBV5-1	-	TRBJ2-2	TGCGCCAGCGGGGGAGGGACTAGCACCGGGGAGCTGTTTTTT	CASGGGTSTGELFF
-	TRBV28	few	TRBJ2-7	TGTGCCAGCAGTTTATTAGGGAACTCCTACGAGCAGTACTTC	CASSLLGNSYEQYF
-	TRBV5-8	-	TRBJ1-5	TGTGCCAGCAGCAGCGGGAGGAAGAGCAATCAGCCCCAGCATTTT	CASSSGRKSNQPQHF
TRBD2	TRBV9	-	TRBJ2-1	TGTGCCAGCAGCCTCAGCGGGAGTATCACCTACAATGAGCAGTTCTTC	CASSLSGSITYNEQFF
-	TRBV2	once	TRBJ1-2	TGTGCCAGCAGTGAATGGCGTCTAGCGCTTTTC	CASSEWRLALF
-	TRBV7-2	many	TRBJ1-5	TGTGCCAGCAGCTCGCGGACAGGCAATCAGCCCCAGCATTTT	CASSSRTGNQPQHF
-	TRBV5-4	-	TRBJ2-6	TGTGCCAGCAGCCCGGCGGGCTCTGGGGCCAACGTCCTGACTTTC	CASSPAGSGANVLTF
TRBD2	TRBV5-1	-	TRBJ2-1	TGCGCCAGCAGCTTGGACCTAGCGGTCTATGAGCAGTTCTTC	CASSLDLAVYEQFF
TRBD1	TRBV5-1	few	TRBJ2-7	TGCGCCAGCAGCCCAGTGACAGGGGCCTCCTACGAGCAGTACTTC	CASSPVTGASYEQYF
TRBD1	TRBV5-6	-	TRBJ2-1	TGTGCCAGCATCATTTCAAAACAGGGGGTCTATGGTGAGCAGTTCTTC	CASIISKQGVYGEQFF
-	TRBV30	-	TRBJ1-1	TGTGCCTGGAGTGTTGGAAACACTGAAGCTTTCTTT	CAWSVGNTEAFF
TRBD1	TRBV6-5	-	TRBJ1-1	TGTGCCAGCAGACCCCCCGGACAGGGTGAAGCTTTCTTT	CASRPPGQGEAFF
TRBD1	TRBV27	-	TRBJ1-6	TGTGCCAGCAGCAAGACAGGGACCTATAATTCACCCCTCCACTTT	CASSKTGTYNSPLHF
-	TRBV6-5	-	TRBJ1-2	TGTGCCAGCAGTTACTCGATCCAGGGCTATGGCTACACCTTC	CASSYSIQGYGYTF
TRBD1	TRBV2	many	TRBJ2-5	TGTGCCAGCAGTGGGTCAGGGGGCTATCGAGAGACCCAGTACTTC	CASSGSGGYRETQYF
TRBD2	TRBV9	-	TRBJ2-3	TGTGCCAGCAGCGCCGGGACTAGCGGGGGGTCGAGCACAGATACGCAGTATTTT	CASSAGTSGGSSTDTQYF
-	TRBV12-5	-	TRBJ2-3	TGTGCTAGTGGTTTGGCTAGCACAGATACGCAGTATTTT	CASGLASTDTQYF
TRBD1	TRBV5-4	-	TRBJ2-5	TGTGCCAGCAGCTGGCCGCCGGGACAGTCGGCGGAGACCCAGTACTTC	CASSWPPGQSAETQYF
TRBD2	TRBV6-1	-	TRBJ2-7	TGTGCCAGCAGTCCGGGGGGAACCCACGAGCAGTACTTC	CASSPGGTHEQYF
TRBD1	TRBV6-1	few	TRBJ1-1	TGTGCCAGCAATGACAGACAGGGTTTCTCCCAGGCGAACACTGAAGCTTTCTTT	CASNDRQGFSQANTEAFF
-	TRBV7-9	-	TRBJ2-4	TGTGCCAGCAGCTTAATGGGGGGCGGCGACATTCAGTACTTC	CASSLMGGGDIQYF
TRBD2	TRBV29-1	few	TRBJ2-3	TGCAGCGTTGCAGCTAGCGGGGGGGGTACAGATACGCAGTATTTT	CSVAASGGGTDTQYF
-	TRBV11-3	-	TRBJ1-5	TGTGCCAGCAGCCCCGGGACATCTGACAATCAGCCCCAGCATTTT	CASSPGTSDNQPQHF
-	TRBV7-2	-	TRBJ2-5	TGTGCCAGCAGCCCCTCCTGGACCCAGTACTTC	CASSPSWTQYF
-	TRBV2	-	TRBJ2-5	TGTGCCAGCAGTGAAAGCCGACCACCGACCCAGTACTTC	CASSESRPPTQYF
-	TRBV14	-	TRBJ2-3	TGTGCCAGCAGCCAAGCGGGATCTAGCACAGATACGCAGTATTTT	CASSQAGSSTDTQYF
-	TRBV7-3	once	TRBJ1-2	TGTGCCAGCAGCTTAAGAGCTTCTAACTATGGCTACACCTTC	CASSLRASNYGYTF
-	TRBV6-6	-	TRBJ2-6	TGTGCCAGCAGTTTCGACCTTCGGGGTGGGGCCAACGTCCTGACTTTC	CASSFDLRGGANVLTF